These 19 T cell receptor beta chains were all obtained from the same sample, sequenced in a study of technical replicates of blood from a handful of donors. Clones were read by immunoSEQ multiplex PCR, and TCRdb kept only the in-frame ones, dropping some. The table records about 70,000 clones, over 85% of them present only once. Sequenced input: T cells isolated from PBMCs. These receptors all stem from a human donor in good health.

The chain has TRBV6-5 and TRBJ2-1, with 12 bases that match TRBD1. The CDR3 loop spans 14 amino acids. Germline V gives CDR1 MNHEY, CDR2 SVGAGI. The V and J ends lost 6 bases and 7 bases, in that order; junction bases with no gene match: 4. CDR3 DNA: TGTGCCAGCAGACCGGGACAGGGGGCAAATGAGCAGTTCTTC. Amino acid sequence: CASRPGQGANEQFF.

V usage is TRBV11-2 and J usage is TRBJ2-7; 8 bases line up with TRBD2. With V trimmed by 4 bases and J by 4 bases, 6 bases remained unmatched. Germline CDR1 reads SGHAT; CDR2 reads FQNNGV. CDR3 length equals 14 residues. DNA for the CDR3: TGTGCCAGCAGCTCAGGACTAGCAGTATACGAGCAGTACTTC. It yields the protein CASSSGLAVYEQYF.

The CDR3, as DNA: TGTGCCAGCGGTGGGGAGGGGGGCACCGGGGAGCTGTTTTTT. It codes for CASGGEGGTGELFF. The chain recombines TRBV9 with TRBJ2-2; the D gene is possibly TRBD2 (7 bases). Trimming left V 7 bases short and J 4 bases short, with 14 bases between. This CDR3 is 14 amino acids long. Germline V gene sequence: CDR1 SGDLS, CDR2 YYNGEE.

The gene calls are TRBV2 and TRBJ2-3, with D maybe TRBD1 (6 bases). The germline V gene has CDR1 SNHLY and CDR2 FYNNEI. The length of the CDR3 is 15 residues. V was cut by 5 bases and J by 2 bases, with 14 bases left in between. CDR3 loop: CASSYRNRATDTQYF. In DNA, the CDR3 is TGTGCCAGCAGTTATAGGAACAGGGCCACAGATACGCAGTATTTT.

V and J are TRBV28 and TRBJ1-1, with a weak D call TRBD1 (5 bases). Trimming shortened V by 4 bases and J by 0 bases, and 12 bases separated the two germline ends. The CDR3 spans 15 residues. In germline, CDR1 is MDHEN, CDR2 SYDVKM. The DNA of the CDR3 is TGTGCCAGCAGTTCGGCGGACACCCTGAACACTGAAGCTTTCTTT. Its translation: CASSSADTLNTEAFF.

The CDR3, as DNA: TGTGCCAGCAGGGGGAGCGAACAAGAGACCCAGTACTTC. It yields the protein CASRGSEQETQYF. The chain combines TRBV2 with TRBJ2-5; a possible D gene is TRBD2 (5 bases). Trimming took 6 bases from V and 2 from J, leaving 10 bases between them. The CDR3 covers 13 residues. Germline V gene data show CDR1 as SNHLY and CDR2 as FYNNEI.

J is TRBJ1-2 and V is TRBV27; TRBD1 aligns across 7 bases. Germline V gene sequence: CDR1 MNHEY, CDR2 SMNVEV (reference sequence). The CDR3 contains 13 residues. The V segment lost 9 bases and the J segment 1 base; nucleotides outside the gene matches: 5. The CDR3 is CASRTGVNYGYTF. DNA for the CDR3: TGTGCCAGTCGTACAGGGGTTAACTATGGCTACACCTTC.

CDR3 loop: CASSYLTGTGGEQYF. DNA for the CDR3: TGTGCCAGCAGTTACCTTACCGGGACAGGGGGCGAGCAGTACTTC. The rearrangement uses TRBV6-5 and TRBJ2-7, with TRBD1 matching over 11 bases. This CDR3 is built from 15 residues. The junction had 6 bases not matched to a gene; V was cut back by 2 bases and J by 6 bases. Per germline, CDR1 MNHEY and CDR2 SVGAGI.

The genes are TRBV6-1 and TRBJ2-7; 7 bases fit TRBD2. Germline loops: CDR1 MNHNS, CDR2 SASEGT. The CDR3 sequence is 14 residues long. J gave up 2 bases and V 5 bases, and 6 bases lay outside the gene matches. In nucleotides, the CDR3 is TGTGCCAGCAGTTTCCTAGCGGTCACCTACGAGCAGTACTTC. It is translated as CASSFLAVTYEQYF.

The chain is built from TRBV28 and TRBJ1-3; the D is unclear. Germline CDR1 is MDHEN and CDR2 is SYDVKM. V gave up 5 bases and J gave up 0 bases, with 11 bases separating them. The CDR3 is made up of 15 amino acids. CDR3 region: CASSGMEGSGNTIYF. The CDR3, as DNA: TGTGCCAGCAGTGGGATGGAGGGCTCTGGAAACACCATATATTTT. The complete variable domain, with remaining parts taken from reference TRBV28 and TRBJ1-3, reads DVKVTQSSRYLVKRTGEKVFLECVQDMDHENMFWYRQDPGLGLRLIYFSYDVKMKEKGDIPEGYSVSREKKERFSLILESASTNQTSMYLCASSGMEGSGNTIYFGEGSWLTVV.

This CDR3 reads CASSPTGANLNTEAFF. The DNA for the CDR3 is TGTGCCAGTAGTCCAACAGGTGCCAACTTGAACACTGAAGCTTTCTTT. V gene TRBV19 combines with J gene TRBJ1-1, with D possibly matching TRBD1 (5 bases). This CDR3 contains 16 residues. V dropped 5 bases and J dropped 0 bases, with 16 bases sitting between them. The germline CDR1 and CDR2 sequences are LNHDA and SQIVND (reference sequence).

The J gene is TRBJ2-1, the V gene TRBV7-3; TRBD2 is a possible D gene (6 bases). Trimming stripped 0 bases from V and 2 bases from J, with 8 bases between. From germline, CDR1 is SGHTA and CDR2 FQGTGA. This CDR3 is built from 15 residues. The CDR3 is CASSLTGLPYNEQFF. Here the CDR3 DNA reads TGTGCCAGCAGCTTAACGGGACTGCCCTACAATGAGCAGTTCTTC.

The V and J genes are TRBV5-1 and TRBJ1-2; 8 bases fit TRBD1. This CDR3 comprises 13 residues. Trimming at V came to 5 bases and at J to 4 bases, leaving 4 bases not matched to a gene. CDR1 is SGHRS, CDR2 YFSETQ, per germline. The CDR3 loop is CASSSDRGYGYTF. In DNA, the CDR3 is TGCGCCAGCAGTTCAGACAGGGGCTATGGCTACACCTTC.

This clone showed up just once. The chain employs TRBV9 and TRBJ2-5; D is undetermined. Trimming removed 4 bases from V and 0 bases from J, with 4 bases in between. Germline-derived CDR1 and CDR2 are SGDLS and YYNGEE. The CDR3 runs to 12 residues. The CDR3 region has the DNA TGTGCCAGCAGCTCCAACCAAGAGACCCAGTACTTC. This translates into CASSSNQETQYF.

This clone has a single count. The chain recombines TRBV19 with TRBJ2-1; 10 bases align to TRBD2. V was clipped by 9 bases and J by 7 bases; unmatched bases: 3. CDR1 is LNHDA and CDR2 is SQIVND in the germline V gene (reference sequence). CDR3 length: 12 residues. The CDR3 sequence is CARGLARNEQFF. The CDR3 DNA reads TGTGCCAGGGGACTAGCGAGGAATGAGCAGTTCTTC.

This chain links TRBV19 with TRBJ2-5; D perhaps matches TRBD1 (6 bases). The V gene's germline CDR1 is LNHDA and CDR2 SQIVND (reference sequence). This CDR3 is 13 amino acids long. The V end lost 5 bases, the J end lost 5 bases, and 12 bases lay between the germline ends. CDR3 region: CASSSGARETQYF. In nucleotides, the CDR3 is TGTGCCAGTAGTTCAGGGGCCCGGGAGACCCAGTACTTC.

The chain carries TRBV19 and TRBJ1-1; TRBD1 agrees at 10 bases. With V trimmed by 7 bases and J by 5 bases, 7 bases remained unmatched. CDR1 and CDR2 (germline): LNHDA, SQIVND (reference sequence). The CDR3 is made up of 14 amino acids. The chain's CDR3 is CASNTGQGVTEAFF. The CDR3 nucleotides read TGTGCCAGTAATACCGGACAGGGGGTAACTGAAGCTTTCTTT.

The genes are TRBV6-5 and TRBJ2-3; 7 nucleotides agree with TRBD2. Germline V CDR1 and CDR2: MNHEY, SVGAGI. The CDR3 extends over 15 amino acids. V shed 2 bases, J shed 5 bases, and the junction held 7 bases outside the gene matches. The DNA of the CDR3 is TGTGCCAGCAGTTACCTAGACGGGACTAAAGATACGCAGTATTTT. It translates to CASSYLDGTKDTQYF.

The rearrangement uses TRBV11-2 and TRBJ1-5, with TRBD1 as a possible D gene (6 bases). Germline V gene sequence: CDR1 SGHAT, CDR2 FQNNGV. The CDR3 totals 13 residues. V lost 5 bases and J 3 bases, leaving 8 bases between the germline ends. The CDR3 here is CASSRQANQPQHF. CDR3 sequence (DNA): TGTGCCAGCAGCCGACAGGCCAATCAGCCCCAGCATTTT.